A selection of T cell receptor beta chains follows, all from one sample in a study of cytomegalovirus exposure and HLA in healthy donors. Some clones are missing from TCRdb's copy, which holds only in-frame ones; the method was immunoSEQ multiplex PCR. Of 90,000 to 150,000 clones in the sample, around 77% were seen once. Sequenced input: PBMCs. These receptor sequences come from a man in his fifties or sixties in good health and CMV-seropositive. Each CDR3 is given with its conserved first and last residue. The D gene is left open where the match is weak. Expanded clones are given a class, and other clones once, few, many or no size at all.

D gene,V gene,J gene,clone size,CDR3 DNA,CDR3 protein
TRBD1,TRBV2,TRBJ2-1,few,TGTGCCAGTCTCACAGCTAGGGGGCTCCTCGAGCAGTTCTTC,CASLTARGLLEQFF
.,TRBV5-1,TRBJ1-1,few,TGCGCCAGCCGTAGCTCATCGAACACTGAAGCTTTCTTT,CASRSSSNTEAFF
TRBD1,TRBV9,TRBJ1-5,.,TGTGCCAGCAGCTTTCAGGGGGGTCAGCCCCAGCATTTT,CASSFQGGQPQHF
.,TRBV7-2,TRBJ2-7,few,TGTGCCAGCAGCCGCGGGGGCAGTATGAACGAGCAGTACTTC,CASSRGGSMNEQYF
.,TRBV7-9,TRBJ1-6,.,TGTGCCAGCAGCCCCCCCCTGGGAGATAAAAATTCACCCCTCCACTTT,CASSPPLGDKNSPLHF
TRBD2,TRBV10-3,TRBJ2-3,.,TGTGCCATCAGCTATTCCGGGACTAGCGGGGGAGAAGATACGCAGTATTTT,CAISYSGTSGGEDTQYF
TRBD1,TRBV9,TRBJ1-6,.,TGTGCCAGCAGCGTAGAGGGGGCCGGGGGTTCACCCCTCCACTTT,CASSVEGAGGSPLHF
.,TRBV6-5,TRBJ1-2,.,TGTGCCAGCAGTGCCCGGGGATATGGCTACACCTTC,CASSARGYGYTF
.,TRBV18,TRBJ2-7,.,TGTGCCAGCTCACCGGGCAGGCTCCTTGAGCAGTACTTC,CASSPGRLLEQYF
TRBD2,TRBV11-2,TRBJ2-1,.,TGTGCCAGCAGCCTTAGCGGGTCGTCCTACAATGAGCAGTTCTTC,CASSLSGSSYNEQFF
TRBD1,TRBV7-8,TRBJ1-1,.,TGTGCCAGCAGCTACCCGGGACAGGGGGGGCCTGAAGCTTTCTTT,CASSYPGQGGPEAFF
.,TRBV7-2,TRBJ1-2,.,TGTGCCAGCAGCTCCTATCGTGACAGCGCTCTCTATGGCTACACCTTC,CASSSYRDSALYGYTF
TRBD1,TRBV9,TRBJ1-4,.,TGTGCCAGCAGCGCCCGACAGGGGGCGTCAAAACTGTTTTTT,CASSARQGASKLFF
.,TRBV4-1,TRBJ1-2,.,TGCGCCAGCAGCAGCCTAGATCCACGCGACTATGGCTACACCTTC,CASSSLDPRDYGYTF
.,TRBV5-6,TRBJ1-3,.,TGTGCCAGCAGCTTGATGTCCCCAGGCCGCCCTCTCTCTGGAAACACCATATATTTT,CASSLMSPGRPLSGNTIYF
.,TRBV6-5,TRBJ1-1,.,TGTGCCAGCAGTTACTCCAGGGGACGGCTGAACACTGAAGCTTTCTTT,CASSYSRGRLNTEAFF
.,TRBV28,TRBJ1-5,.,TGTGCCAGCCTGGCGGCGGTTAATCAGCCCCAGCATTTT,CASLAAVNQPQHF
.,TRBV28,TRBJ2-1,once,TGTGCCAGCAGGGGCGGGTACAATGAGCAGTTCTTC,CASRGGYNEQFF
TRBD2,TRBV2,TRBJ2-1,.,TGTGCCAGCAGGTTAGCGGGGGCGCAGCCCTACAATGAGCAGTTCTTC,CASRLAGAQPYNEQFF
.,TRBV2,TRBJ2-2,once,TGTGCCAGCAATTATGCGGCGAACACCGGGGAGCTGTTTTTT,CASNYAANTGELFF
.,TRBV9,TRBJ2-5,.,TGTGCCAGCAGCGTATCGACAGGCCTTGAGACCCAGTACTTC,CASSVSTGLETQYF
TRBD2,TRBV2,TRBJ2-1,.,TGTGCCAGCAGTGACGTTAGGACTAGACGGTTCTTC,CASSDVRTRRFF
.,TRBV18,TRBJ1-2,.,TGTGCCAGCTCACCTGACCCCTCCCAGCGGGGCTACACCTTC,CASSPDPSQRGYTF
.,TRBV18,TRBJ1-1,.,TGTGCCAGCTCACCACGACAGATGAACACTGAAGCTTTCTTT,CASSPRQMNTEAFF
.,TRBV6-5,TRBJ1-4,.,TGTGCCAGCAGAACTGACAGGTCGGAAAAACTGTTTTTT,CASRTDRSEKLFF
TRBD2,TRBV4-3,TRBJ2-3,once,TGCGCCAGCAGCCGCGGACTAGCGGGAGGTAGAGATACGCAGTATTTT,CASSRGLAGGRDTQYF
.,TRBV7-8,TRBJ1-4,.,TGTGCCAGCAGCGGCCCGGGAGGGACTGGGAGTAATGAAAAACTGTTTTTT,CASSGPGGTGSNEKLFF
.,TRBV10-1,TRBJ2-1,.,TGCGCCAGCAGTGATCTGAGCGGGCCCACGGAGCAGTTCTTC,CASSDLSGPTEQFF
TRBD1,TRBV30,TRBJ2-3,.,TGTGCCTGGAGGCCGAAGGGGGCGAGCACAGATACGCAGTATTTT,CAWRPKGASTDTQYF
.,TRBV12-5,TRBJ1-1,.,TGTGCAAGAACCGGGGGGGACACTGAAGCTTTCTTT,CARTGGDTEAFF
TRBD1,TRBV29-1,TRBJ2-7,.,TGCAGCGCTACCGACAGGGTGACCTACGAGCAGTACTTC,CSATDRVTYEQYF
TRBD2,TRBV4-2,TRBJ2-3,.,TGTGCCAGCAGCCAGGGACTAGCGGGGGGGCTAACAGATACGCAGTATTTT,CASSQGLAGGLTDTQYF
.,TRBV30,TRBJ1-2,.,TGTGCCTGGAACCTGGCTGAAAACTATGGCTACACCTTC,CAWNLAENYGYTF
.,TRBV6-1,TRBJ1-6,once,TGTGCCAGCCTCCCGCCGAGCTCCTATAATTCACCCCTCCACTTT,CASLPPSSYNSPLHF
.,TRBV10-3,TRBJ1-1,.,TGTGCCATCAGTGAGTCAGAGTCAGGCACTGAAGCTTTCTTT,CAISESESGTEAFF
TRBD1,TRBV7-2,TRBJ1-5,.,TGTGCCAGCAGCTTAGGCTGGGGCAGGGGGTTGGAGGGTCAGCCCCAGCATTTT,CASSLGWGRGLEGQPQHF
.,TRBV19,TRBJ1-3,.,TGTGCCAGCGCCCTCGGGGGAAACACCATATATTTT,CASALGGNTIYF
TRBD2,TRBV7-6,TRBJ2-5,.,TGTGCCAGCAGCTTACGCGGGAGGAGGGAGACCCAGTACTTC,CASSLRGRRETQYF
TRBD1,TRBV27,TRBJ1-2,.,TGTGCCAGCAGAACCCTGGGACAGAACTATGGCTACACCTTC,CASRTLGQNYGYTF
TRBD2,TRBV5-8,TRBJ2-1,.,TGTGCCAGCAGCTTGAGAGCGGGGCTCTCCTACAATGAGCAGTTCTTC,CASSLRAGLSYNEQFF
.,TRBV5-4,TRBJ2-3,.,TGTGCCAGCAGCTTGGGGGCGGGGAGGTTTCTGAGCACAGATACGCAGTATTTT,CASSLGAGRFLSTDTQYF
TRBD1,TRBV6-1,TRBJ1-5,.,TGTGCCAGCAAGGGAACAGGGGGCCTGAAGCCCCAGCATTTT,CASKGTGGLKPQHF
.,TRBV5-1,TRBJ1-1,.,TGCGCCAGCAGCCAACAGGGTGGGTCCTCTGAAGCTTTCTTT,CASSQQGGSSEAFF
.,TRBV18,TRBJ1-6,.,TGTGCCAGCTCTGAACAGGGATCCTATAATTCACCCCTCCACTTT,CASSEQGSYNSPLHF
.,TRBV7-9,TRBJ1-4,.,TGTGCCAGCAGCCCCGGCTCCCCGCGGGAAAAACTGTTTTTT,CASSPGSPREKLFF
.,TRBV29-1,TRBJ1-1,.,TGCAGCGCCCAAGGGACTTACGAAGCTTTCTTT,CSAQGTYEAFF
TRBD1,TRBV5-4,TRBJ2-5,.,TGTGCCAGCAGCTTGGGGGACAGGGTGGAGACCCAGTACTTC,CASSLGDRVETQYF
.,TRBV19,TRBJ2-5,once,TGTGCCAGTAGTACGCTAACAGGGATAGGAGAGACCCAGTACTTC,CASSTLTGIGETQYF